This TCR beta chain was profiled in a study of cytomegalovirus exposure and HLA in healthy donors. This CDR3 is 15 amino acids long. The V gene's germline CDR1 is SGHRS and CDR2 YFSETQ. The ends lost 2 bases at V and 6 bases at J; junction bases unmatched: 10. Clones were sequenced by immunoSEQ multiplex PCR, and TCRdb holds only the in-frame ones, with some missing. The top ten clones hold about 2% of a sample with hundreds of thousands of clones, roughly 84% of them seen once. The sample consisted of PBMCs. The TCR sequence derives from a woman aged 18-29 years in good health and CMV-seropositive. The V gene is TRBV5-1, the J gene TRBJ1-1; 7 bases align to TRBD1. CDR3 loop: CASSLGDRDVPEAFF. The CDR3, as DNA: TGCGCCAGCAGCTTAGGAGACAGGGACGTCCCTGAAGCTTTCTTT.